Presented here are 7 T cell receptor beta chains from one specimen sequenced in a study of blood T cell repertoires in COVID-19. The method was immunoSEQ multiplex PCR; TCRdb's version includes in-frame clones alone and lacks a portion of them. The sample holds over 250,000 clones, about 88% seen once. Specimen: PBMCs or T cells enriched from blood (not recorded which). The receptor set was obtained from a woman aged 45-65 years who had recovered from COVID-19.

This rearrangement joins TRBV5-6 to TRBJ1-3; 7 bases line up with TRBD1. CDR1 and CDR2 (germline): SGHDT, YYEEEE. With 5 bases clipped from V and 3 bases from J, the junction kept 8 bases outside the gene matches. This CDR3 comprises 15 residues. The CDR3 is CASRRETGSGNTIYF. The DNA for the CDR3 is TGTGCCAGCAGGCGCGAGACAGGGAGTGGAAACACCATATATTTT.

The chain couples TRBV2 to TRBJ1-5; unclear D gene. CDR1 is SNHLY and CDR2 is FYNNEI in the germline V gene. Trimming took 5 bases from V and 1 from J, leaving 9 bases between them. CDR3 length: 14 residues. CDR3 DNA: TGTGCCAGCAGTAGGACTAAAAGCAATCAGCCCCAGCATTTT. It specifies CASSRTKSNQPQHF.

The gene calls are TRBV5-1 and TRBJ1-1; D is perhaps TRBD1 (6 bases). There are 21 residues in the CDR3. CDR1 and CDR2 (germline): SGHRS, YFSETQ. The V end lost 4 bases, the J end lost 5 bases, and 36 bases lay between the germline ends. CDR3 DNA sequence: TGCGCCAGCAGCCCACAGGTTCTTTTCGGGGGGGCCCGAGGGCAAGAAACTGAAGCTTTCTTT. Translating gives CASSPQVLFGGARGQETEAFF. Supplemented by reference TRBV5-1 and TRBJ1-1, the full variable domain reads KAGVTQTPRYLIKTRGQQVTLSCSPISGHRSVSWYQQTPGQGLQFLFEYFSETQRNKGNFPGRFSGRQFSNSRSEMNVSTLELGDSALYLCASSPQVLFGGARGQETEAFFGQGTRLTVV.

The V gene is TRBV14, the J gene TRBJ1-1; D unclear. The germline V gene encodes CDR1 SGHDN and CDR2 FVKESK. Trimming removed 0 bases at V and 11 bases at J, with 13 bases between. CDR3 size: 13 residues. Here the CDR3 reads CASSQEEGIGAFF. For the CDR3, the DNA is TGTGCCAGCAGCCAAGAGGAGGGCATCGGGGCTTTCTTT.

This chain uses TRBV9 with TRBJ1-6; 8 nucleotides match TRBD1. There are 15 residues in the CDR3. Per the germline V gene, CDR1 is SGDLS and CDR2 is YYNGEE. Germline trimming cut 4 bases from V and 6 bases from J; bases unmatched to any gene: 6. This CDR3 is CASSPRGLGNSPLHF. The CDR3 bases are TGTGCCAGCAGCCCCAGGGGGCTAGGTAATTCACCCCTCCACTTT.

The J gene is TRBJ2-1, the V gene TRBV12-5; 13 bases match TRBD2. Germline CDR1 LGHNT, CDR2 FRNRAP. V gave up 3 bases and J gave up 7 bases; unmatched junction bases: 12. This CDR3 has 18 residues. The CDR3 DNA sequence: TGTGCTAGTGGTTTTCTACCGACTAGCGGGAGGCCCCTGAATGAGCAGTTCTTC. This encodes CASGFLPTSGRPLNEQFF.

The sample holds one count of this clone. This rearrangement joins TRBV5-6 to TRBJ1-2; D is ambiguous. CDR3 size: 15 residues. Trimming removed 4 bases at V and 1 base at J, with 14 bases between. Germline V CDR1 and CDR2: SGHDT, YYEEEE. CDR3 region: CASSPIGGGNYGYTF. As DNA, the CDR3 is TGTGCCAGCAGCCCGATTGGCGGCGGTAACTATGGCTACACCTTC.